One sample yielded the 28 T cell receptor beta chains listed below, sequenced in a study of radiotherapy plus CTLA-4 blockade in lung cancer. Some clones are missing from TCRdb's copy, which holds only in-frame ones; the method was immunoSEQ multiplex PCR. The sample shows about 51,000 clones, about 77% of them seen only once. The starting material was peripheral blood, obtained from a patient treated with radiotherapy plus ipilimumab. The receptors shown here come from a human donor with non-small cell lung cancer whose response to radiotherapy plus ipilimumab could not be evaluated.

The chain combines TRBV7-9 with TRBJ1-2; TRBD1 agrees at 11 bases. J was trimmed by 7 bases and V by 4 bases; bases with no gene match: 5. The CDR3 has 14 residues. Germline V gives CDR1 SEHNR, CDR2 FQNEAQ (reference sequence). CDR3 sequence: CASSSGQGASGYTF. DNA for the CDR3: TGTGCCAGCAGCTCTGGACAGGGGGCGTCTGGCTACACCTTC. Filled out from reference TRBV7-9 and TRBJ1-2, the complete variable domain reads DTGVSQNPRHKITKRGQNVTFRCDPISEHNRLYWYRQTLGQGPEFLTYFQNEAQLEKSRLLSDRFSAERPKGSFSTLEIQRTEQGDSAMYLCASSSGQGASGYTFGSGTRLTVV.

This clone came up a few times. The chain carries TRBV28 and TRBJ1-5, with 7 bases identical to TRBD1. J was trimmed by 6 bases and V by 7 bases; bases with no gene match: 15. The germline gives CDR1 MDHEN, CDR2 SYDVKM. The CDR3 is 16 amino acids. CDR3 DNA: TGTGCCAGCACCCCCTGGGGGCAGGGGGTAGTTCAGCCCCAGCATTTT. This translates into CASTPWGQGVVQPQHF.

V and J are TRBV27 and TRBJ2-6; 7 bases fit TRBD2. The V gene's germline CDR1 is MNHEY and CDR2 SMNVEV (reference sequence). This CDR3 has 19 residues. After removal of 3 bases from V and 0 bases from J, the junction contained 11 bases not matched to a gene. CDR3 in amino acids: CASSFHPAGVSSGANVLTF. CDR3 coding DNA: TGTGCCAGCAGTTTCCACCCCGCGGGGGTAAGCTCTGGGGCCAACGTCCTGACTTTC.

This chain connects TRBV7-2 to TRBJ1-2; perhaps TRBD1 as D (6 bases). The germline CDR1 and CDR2 sequences are SGHTA and FQGNSA. V lost 5 bases and J 4 bases, leaving 14 bases between the germline ends. The CDR3 has 14 residues. CDR3 nucleotide sequence: TGTGCCAGCAGCCCCTCGAGAGGGGGCTATGGCTACACCTTC. It codes for CASSPSRGGYGYTF.

In DNA, the CDR3 is TGTGCCAGCGCCGTCCGGGGGGAGGGCTACACCTTC. It is translated as CASAVRGEGYTF. The chain is built from TRBV7-2 and TRBJ1-2; maybe TRBD1 (5 bases). V lost 8 bases and J lost 8, with 15 bases in between. CDR3 size: 12 residues. Germline loops: CDR1 SGHTA, CDR2 FQGNSA.

The V gene is TRBV5-1, the J gene TRBJ2-5; 12 positions match TRBD1. The tail of the sequence fits TRBJ2-7 better, so the J call may be wrong. Germline V gene sequence: CDR1 SGHRS, CDR2 YFSETQ. CDR3 length: 14 amino acids. CDR3 DNA: TGCGCCAGCAGCGAGGGACAGGGGGCCGACGAGCAGTACTTC. The encoded protein is CASSEGQGADEQYF.

This rearrangement joins TRBV11-2 to TRBJ2-5; 9 positions agree with TRBD2. Near its end, the DNA agrees better with TRBJ2-7, so the J call may be wrong. This CDR3 is built from 15 residues. Germline V CDR1 and CDR2: SGHAT, FQNNGV. CDR3 loop: CASSQGSLAGYEQYF. CDR3 DNA sequence: TGTGCCAGCAGCCAGGGGAGTCTAGCGGGGTACGAGCAGTACTTC.

V is TRBV28 and J is TRBJ2-7; possibly TRBD1 for D (6 bases). CDR3 length equals 13 residues. In germline, CDR1 is MDHEN, CDR2 SYDVKM. V was shortened by 1 base and J by 5 bases, with 9 bases between the two germline ends. The CDR3 DNA follows: TGTGCCAGCAGTTTATTTGGGGGCGACGAGCAGTACTTC. This gives the protein CASSLFGGDEQYF.

The chain combines TRBV7-8 with TRBJ2-5; 8 bases fit TRBD1. Looked up from germline, CDR1 is SGHVS and CDR2 is FQNEAQ. CDR3 length: 17 amino acids. V trimming: 6 bases; J trimming: 4 bases; junction bases outside the gene matches: 16. The CDR3 DNA follows: TGTGCCAGCAGACACCGCGTTGGAGGACAGGGAGGAGAGACCCAGTACTTC. Encoded protein: CASRHRVGGQGGETQYF.

The chain carries TRBV9 and TRBJ2-1; 11 nucleotides agree with TRBD2. The CDR3 runs 15 residues. Germline V gene sequence: CDR1 SGDLS, CDR2 YYNGEE. Unmatched junction bases numbered 2, after V lost 0 bases and J lost 6 bases. The CDR3 nucleotides read TGTGCCAGCAGCGTAGCTAGCGGGGGGCCCAATGAGCAGTTCTTC. This encodes CASSVASGGPNEQFF.

V and J are TRBV2 and TRBJ2-1; the match to TRBD2 covers 7 bases. CDR3 length: 15 residues. J was trimmed by 1 base and V by 6 bases; bases with no gene match: 6. Germline V CDR1 and CDR2: SNHLY, FYNNEI. CDR3 region: CASRASGPSYNEQFF. CDR3 bases: TGTGCCAGCAGGGCTAGCGGACCTTCCTACAATGAGCAGTTCTTC. The variable domain in full, completed from reference TRBV2 and TRBJ2-1, reads EPEVTQTPSHQVTQMGQEVILRCVPISNHLYFYWYRQILGQKVEFLVSFYNNEISEKSEIFDDQFSVERPDGSNFTLKIRSTKLEDSAMYFCASRASGPSYNEQFFGPGTRLTVL.

The chain recombines TRBV29-1 with TRBJ1-1; D not certain. V shed 6 bases and J shed 4 bases, with 9 bases lying between them. The CDR3 length is 11 residues. Per germline, CDR1 SQVTM and CDR2 ANQGSEA. The CDR3 nucleotides read TGCAGCGTGACCCGGGGCACTGAAGCTTTCTTT. Protein product: CSVTRGTEAFF.

This sequence joins TRBV5-1 and TRBJ2-5, with TRBD2 identical over 10 bases. Germline CDR1 is SGHRS and CDR2 is YFSETQ. The CDR3 sequence is 16 residues long. Trimming took 0 bases from V and 3 from J; bases not matched to a gene: 5. CDR3 region: CASSLGSSGGKETQYF. Here the CDR3 DNA reads TGCGCCAGCAGCTTGGGGTCTAGCGGGGGAAAAGAGACCCAGTACTTC.

This clone has just one count. The V and J genes are TRBV7-6 and TRBJ2-2; D perhaps matches TRBD1 (5 bases). V was pared by 6 bases and J by 6 bases, with 14 bases between. The CDR3 has 14 amino acids. Per the germline V gene, CDR1 is SGHVS and CDR2 is FNYEAQ. The CDR3 coding sequence is TGTGCCAGCAGGCTTATAGGGGCCGCCGGGGAGCTGTTTTTT. It specifies CASRLIGAAGELFF.

This clone was seen once. The CDR3 region is CASSLEVSYNEQFF. The CDR3 DNA sequence: TGCGCCAGCAGCTTGGAAGTTAGCTACAATGAGCAGTTCTTC. The genes are TRBV5-1 and TRBJ2-1; D remains unclear. Germline CDR1 SGHRS, CDR2 YFSETQ. With 0 bases removed from V and 3 bases from J, the gap between germline ends came to 7 bases. The CDR3 is 14 amino acids. The full variable domain, in which reference TRBV5-1 and TRBJ2-1 provide the parts outside the CDR3, is KAGVTQTPRYLIKTRGQQVTLSCSPISGHRSVSWYQQTPGQGLQFLFEYFSETQRNKGNFPGRFSGRQFSNSRSEMNVSTLELGDSALYLCASSLEVSYNEQFFGPGTRLTVL.

CDR3 loop: CASSFTGDYEQYF. DNA for the CDR3: TGTGCCAGCAGTTTCACAGGGGATTACGAGCAGTACTTC. The genes are TRBV27 and TRBJ2-7; 7 nucleotides line up with TRBD1. Germline CDR1 and CDR2: MNHEY and SMNVEV (reference sequence). This CDR3 has 13 residues. V dropped 3 bases and J dropped 4; count of bases not matched to a gene: 3.

Only one count was recorded for this clone. V and J are TRBV14 and TRBJ2-7; 8 bases map to TRBD1. This CDR3 contains 15 residues. In germline, CDR1 is SGHDN, CDR2 FVKESK. The trim removed 4 bases at V and 7 bases at J, leaving 12 bases unmatched. In nucleotides, the CDR3 is TGTGCCAGCAGCCTTGGACAGGGTCGCAGGAGAGAGCAGTACTTC. Its protein product is CASSLGQGRRREQYF.

The V gene is TRBV18, the J gene TRBJ1-1; a possible D gene is TRBD1 (5 bases). Per the germline V gene, CDR1 is KGHSH and CDR2 is LQKENI. V gave up 3 bases and J gave up 0 bases, with 11 bases separating them. The CDR3 extends over 15 amino acids. As DNA, the CDR3 is TGTGCCAGCTCACCCCGTGGGGCCTTGAACACTGAAGCTTTCTTT. Its translation is CASSPRGALNTEAFF. Using reference TRBV18 and TRBJ1-1 for the parts outside the CDR3, the full variable domain is NAGVMQNPRHLVRRRGQEARLRCSPMKGHSHVYWYRQLPEEGLKFMVYLQKENIIDESGMPKERFSAEFPKEGPSILRIQQVVRGDSAAYFCASSPRGALNTEAFFGQGTRLTVV.

The chain's CDR3 is CASRESSNQPQHF. DNA for the CDR3: TGTGCCAGCAGAGAGAGTAGCAATCAGCCCCAGCATTTT. V gene TRBV28 combines with J gene TRBJ1-5; D is ambiguous. V was pared by 6 bases and J by 0 bases, with 6 bases between. This CDR3 has 13 amino acids. Germline loops: CDR1 MDHEN, CDR2 SYDVKM.

CDR3 loop: CASSLSRRTGVEGQPQHF. The CDR3 DNA reads as TGTGCCAGCAGTTTATCGAGAAGGACAGGGGTGGAGGGTCAGCCCCAGCATTTT. The genes are TRBV27 and TRBJ1-5; 9 bases line up with TRBD1. CDR3 length equals 18 residues. V lost 0 bases, J lost 6 bases, and 12 bases stayed unmatched. The germline gives CDR1 MNHEY, CDR2 SMNVEV (reference sequence).

This chain links TRBV2 with TRBJ2-7; D is unclear. The CDR3 is made up of 14 amino acids. CDR1 SNHLY and CDR2 FYNNEI come from the germline V gene. The V gene lost 6 bases and the J gene lost 2 bases, with 14 bases spanning the gap. CDR3 loop: CASSQDPSAYEQYF. DNA for the CDR3: TGTGCCAGCAGCCAGGATCCTTCTGCCTACGAGCAGTACTTC.

This chain connects TRBV7-2 to TRBJ1-6; 9 bases match TRBD1. The V gene's germline CDR1 is SGHTA and CDR2 FQGNSA. The ends lost 0 bases at V and 10 bases at J; junction bases unmatched: 7. The CDR3 is 16 amino acids. Written as DNA, the CDR3 is TGTGCCAGCAGCTTAGCCCCGGGACAGGGTCTATCACCCCTCCACTTT. Its translation: CASSLAPGQGLSPLHF.

The chain combines TRBV5-4 with TRBJ2-4; possible D gene TRBD1, 5 bases. The V end lost 4 bases, the J end lost 9 bases, and 14 bases lay between the germline ends. The V gene's germline CDR1 is SGHNT and CDR2 YYREEE (reference sequence). The CDR3 covers 13 residues. As DNA, the CDR3 is TGTGCCAGCAGCAGGGAAGGGGCGGCCATTCAGTACTTC. Its protein product is CASSREGAAIQYF.

This rearrangement joins TRBV7-2 to TRBJ2-7, with 8 bases that match TRBD2. Germline V gene data show CDR1 as SGHTA and CDR2 as FQGNSA. Unmatched junction bases numbered 5, after V lost 1 base and J lost 3 bases. The CDR3 extends over 15 amino acids. The CDR3 is CASSLVGGGNYEQYF. CDR3 sequence (DNA): TGTGCCAGCAGCTTAGTCGGCGGGGGGAACTACGAGCAGTACTTC.

This clone appeared once. The V and J genes are TRBV11-2 and TRBJ2-3; a possible D gene is TRBD2 (6 bases). Germline V gene data show CDR1 as SGHAT and CDR2 as FQNNGV. The CDR3 sequence is 15 residues long. The V gene lost 1 base and the J gene lost 3 bases, with 11 bases spanning the gap. This CDR3 is CASSLGLLATDTQYF. DNA of the CDR3: TGTGCCAGCAGCTTAGGTTTACTAGCAACAGATACGCAGTATTTT.

The V and J genes are TRBV25-1 and TRBJ2-2, with a weak D call TRBD2 (6 bases). Per the germline V gene, CDR1 is MGHDK and CDR2 is SYGVNS. The CDR3 covers 16 residues. Trimming cost V 6 bases and J 4 bases, with 18 bases left between them. The CDR3: CASSDERLAPTGELFF. The CDR3 bases are TGTGCCAGCAGCGACGAACGGCTAGCGCCCACCGGGGAGCTGTTTTTT.

The rearrangement joins TRBV28 to TRBJ2-2, with D perhaps matching TRBD1 (6 bases). The V end lost 4 bases, the J end lost 7 bases, and 16 bases lay between the germline ends. Looked up from germline, CDR1 is MDHEN and CDR2 is SYDVKM. CDR3 length equals 15 residues. The CDR3 coding sequence is TGTGCCAGCAGTTCAGGGGAATTAGTAAGCGGGGAGCTGTTTTTT. Amino acid sequence: CASSSGELVSGELFF.

This sequence joins TRBV6-5 and TRBJ2-3; D possibly corresponds to TRBD1 (6 bases). The CDR3 contains 14 residues. Per germline, CDR1 MNHEY and CDR2 SVGAGI. Trimming removed 7 bases at V and 0 bases at J, with 11 bases between. In DNA, the CDR3 is TGTGCCAGCACCCGGGACACCAGCACAGATACGCAGTATTTT. This codes for CASTRDTSTDTQYF.